This T cell receptor (beta chain) was observed in a study of blood T cells in healthy people across ages. The CDR3 loop spans 15 amino acids. The V gene's germline CDR1 is SQVTM and CDR2 ANQGSEA. V lost 3 bases, J lost 11 bases, and 13 bases stayed unmatched. A second 7 to 11 cycle PCR used barcoded and J-beta primers. TCRdb re-analysed the 5' RACE reads in MiXCR, keeping a single row per CDR3 protein. This sample has about 750,000 distinct CDR3 sequences, with roughly 53% found just once. The sequence was collected from a man aged 80 or over in good health. The chain employs TRBV29-1 and TRBJ2-5; 12 bases match TRBD1. Input material: blood. The CDR3 loop reads CSVEPGQGAFNEQYF. For the CDR3, the DNA is TGCAGCGTTGAGCCGGGACAGGGGGCGTTTAATGAGCAGTACTTC.